Shown below are 9 T cell receptor beta chains from a single sample sequenced in a study of shared clonotypes between healthy human individuals. The assay was immunoSEQ multiplex PCR, and TCRdb's table has in-frame clones only and misses some. The data show approximately 940,000 clones, with around 80% seen just once and about 1.5% held by the top ten. Sequencing input: memory CD4+ T cells sorted from blood. Subset reported: CD45RA-negative fraction. The receptors were gathered from a man aged 18 to 35 in good health.

The V gene is TRBV2, the J gene TRBJ2-5; the D call may be TRBD1 or TRBD2 (6 bases each). The CDR3 covers 14 residues. Trimming left V 5 bases short and J 9 bases short, with 19 bases between. Germline V lookup: CDR1 SNHLY, CDR2 FYNNEI. CDR3 in amino acids: CASSLRVSGEAQYF. The CDR3 coding sequence is TGTGCCAGCAGTTTAAGAGTTTCAGGGGAGGCCCAGTACTTC.

This chain uses TRBV2 with TRBJ2-7; D is ambiguous. The CDR3 length is 12 residues. Trimming took 7 bases from V and 1 from J, leaving 8 bases between them. Germline CDR1 and CDR2: SNHLY and FYNNEI. The CDR3 protein is CASKMESYEQYF. The CDR3 region has the DNA TGTGCCAGCAAGATGGAATCCTACGAGCAGTACTTC.

V is TRBV9 and J is TRBJ1-1; D perhaps matches TRBD1 (5 bases). The V gene's germline CDR1 is SGDLS and CDR2 YYNGEE. V dropped 1 base and J dropped 2 bases, with 18 bases sitting between them. The CDR3 runs 17 residues. Here the CDR3 DNA reads TGTGCCAGCAGCGTAAGTTTCGTGGCAGGGAGAAACACTGAAGCTTTCTTT. The encoded protein is CASSVSFVAGRNTEAFF.

This clone was seen repeatedly, ten times or more. V and J are TRBV5-5 and TRBJ1-2; TRBD1 agrees at 8 bases. The CDR3 is made up of 14 amino acids. V trimming: 2 bases; J trimming: 8 bases; junction bases outside the gene matches: 8. CDR1 SGHKS and CDR2 YYEKEE come from the germline V gene (reference sequence). Here the CDR3 reads CASSFPDRVEGYTF. The CDR3 DNA reads TGTGCCAGCAGCTTCCCGGACAGGGTGGAGGGCTACACCTTC.

The chain has TRBV30 and TRBJ1-3; a possible D gene is TRBD1 (5 bases). Germline V lookup: CDR1 GTSNPN, CDR2 SVGIG (reference sequence). The CDR3 covers 12 residues. The V gene lost 8 bases and the J gene lost 1 base, with 9 bases spanning the gap. CDR3 loop: CARRGSGNTIYF. The CDR3, as DNA: TGTGCCAGACGGGGGTCTGGAAACACCATATATTTT.

The chain is built from TRBV18 and TRBJ1-2; 9 bases are shared with TRBD1. Germline V lookup: CDR1 KGHSH, CDR2 LQKENI. This CDR3 is 14 amino acids long. With V trimmed by 1 base and J by 7 bases, 4 bases remained unmatched. Here the CDR3 DNA reads TGTGCCAGCTCACCACAACAGGGGGCCAGTGGCTACACCTTC. Its translation is CASSPQQGASGYTF.

The rearrangement uses TRBV4-3 and TRBJ2-3, with 7 bases fitting TRBD2. The germline V gene has CDR1 LGHNA and CDR2 YSLEER. The V segment lost 1 base and the J segment 1 base; nucleotides outside the gene matches: 5. The CDR3 covers 16 residues. CDR3 sequence (DNA): TGCGCCAGCAGCCAAGCGGGGGGTAGCGGCACAGATACGCAGTATTTT. It codes for CASSQAGGSGTDTQYF.

The V call is TRBV5-1, the J call TRBJ1-1; TRBD1 agrees at 7 bases. The CDR3 length is 13 residues. Germline CDR1 SGHRS, CDR2 YFSETQ. With 4 bases clipped from V and 7 bases from J, the junction kept 7 bases outside the gene matches. This CDR3 is CASSLGTAREAFF. CDR3 DNA: TGCGCCAGCAGCCTCGGGACAGCCCGTGAAGCTTTCTTT.

The J gene is TRBJ2-7, the V gene TRBV6-1; D is possibly TRBD2 (5 bases). The CDR3 runs to 15 residues. The V gene's germline CDR1 is MNHNS and CDR2 SASEGT. Between the trimmed V and J ends, which lost 8 bases and 0 bases, there was a span of 17 bases. The CDR3 spells CASARVAPYSYEQYF. The CDR3 coding sequence is TGTGCCAGCGCCCGGGTAGCGCCCTACTCCTACGAGCAGTACTTC.